Each of the 29 T cell receptor beta chains below was sequenced from the same sample in a study of blood T cells in healthy people across ages. The authors ran a second PCR of about 6 to 11 cycles using a sample-barcoded 5' primer and a J-beta primer mix. TCRdb fed the 5' RACE reads into MiXCR, producing one record per CDR3 protein. The repertoire has over a million distinct CDR3 sequences, approximately 25% of them found once; the top ten carry about 0.69%. The same data also contributed to another study, on T cells of mothers and their children.

Sequenced: blood. The receptor set was obtained from a girl aged 2 to 9 in good health.

V gene TRBV6-5 combines with J gene TRBJ1-1, with D uncertain. Trimming removed 4 bases at V and 4 bases at J, with 10 bases between. The CDR3 runs 13 residues. CDR1 and CDR2 from the germline V gene are MNHEY and SVGAGI. In DNA, the CDR3 is TGTGCCAGCAGTTCCTTGATCTCCACTGAAGCTTTCTTT. The encoded protein is CASSSLISTEAFF.

A few counts support this clonotype. The chain recombines TRBV29-1 with TRBJ1-2; D not resolved. This CDR3 spans 11 amino acids. Germline assignment: CDR1 SQVTM and CDR2 ANQGSEA. Between the trimmed V and J ends, which lost 4 bases and 8 bases, there was a span of 11 bases. This CDR3 is CSVVGELGYTF. For the CDR3, the DNA is TGCAGCGTTGTTGGGGAATTGGGCTACACCTTC.

The rearrangement joins TRBV6-2 or TRBV6-3 to TRBJ1-3; weak D call: TRBD1 (5 bases). Per germline, CDR1 MNHEY and CDR2 SVGEGT. Between the trimmed V and J ends, which lost 2 bases and 1 base, there was a span of 12 bases. The CDR3 covers 16 residues. For the CDR3, the DNA is TGTGCCAGCAGTTACGCAACGGGACTTTCTGGAAACACCATATATTTT. It specifies CASSYATGLSGNTIYF.

V and J are TRBV3-1 and TRBJ2-5; 11 positions match TRBD2. With V trimmed by 0 bases and J by 4 bases, 4 bases remained unmatched. The CDR3 loop spans 16 amino acids. Germline CDR1 reads LGHDT; CDR2 reads YNNKEL (reference sequence). The CDR3, as DNA: TGTGCCAGCAGCCAAGATCTTGGGACTAGCGGAGAGACCCAGTACTTC. Translating it yields CASSQDLGTSGETQYF.

The chain combines TRBV3-1 with TRBJ2-3; 7 nucleotides match TRBD2. Germline-derived CDR1 and CDR2 are LGHDT and YNNKEL (reference sequence). Trimming took 3 bases from V and 1 from J; bases not matched to a gene: 16. The CDR3 has 19 residues. This CDR3 is CASSHGGTTGPMGTDTQYF. The CDR3 coding sequence is TGTGCCAGCAGCCATGGGGGGACTACCGGCCCCATGGGCACAGATACGCAGTATTTT.

This clonotype occurred a few times. V is TRBV4-3 and J is TRBJ1-2, with 7 bases identical to TRBD1. V was clipped by 0 bases and J by 12 bases; unmatched bases: 13. The V gene's germline CDR1 is LGHNA and CDR2 YSLEER. There are 15 residues in the CDR3. DNA for the CDR3: TGCGCCAGCAGCCAAGATGGAAAGGGGGCGGACGGCCACACCTTC. It translates to CASSQDGKGADGHTF.

V is TRBV29-1 and J is TRBJ1-1; weak D call: TRBD1 (6 bases). Germline CDR1 and CDR2: SQVTM and ANQGSEA. With 3 bases removed from V and 3 bases from J, the gap between germline ends came to 14 bases. The CDR3 extends over 14 amino acids. Written as DNA, the CDR3 is TGCAGCGTTGATAGGCAGGGGAAATACACTGAAGCTTTCTTT. This codes for CSVDRQGKYTEAFF.

This chain uses TRBV21-1 with TRBJ1-3. TRBV21-1 is a listed pseudogene. This CDR3 region has 16 residues. The CDR3 sequence is CVSSKRWKATGNTIYF. CDR3 nucleotide sequence: TGTGTCAGCAGCAAAAGGTGGAAAGCTACTGGAAACACCATATATTTT.

A few counts support this clonotype. J is TRBJ2-3 and V is TRBV20-1; D is perhaps TRBD1 or TRBD2 (5 bases each). CDR3 length equals 12 residues. CDR1 and CDR2 from the germline V gene are DFQATT and SNEGSKA (reference sequence). Deletions cut 5 bases from V and 3 bases from J, with 9 bases between. CDR3 bases: TGCAGTGCTCTGGGGGATACAGATACGCAGTATTTT. Protein sequence: CSALGDTDTQYF.

The chain links TRBV4-1 to TRBJ2-1; perhaps TRBD2 as D (7 bases). Germline-derived CDR1 and CDR2 are MGHRA and YSYEKL. Trimming stripped 4 bases from V and 2 bases from J, with 12 bases between. CDR3 length equals 15 residues. The chain's CDR3 is CASSREGDPYNEQFF. The DNA for the CDR3 is TGCGCCAGCAGCCGGGAGGGGGACCCCTACAATGAGCAGTTCTTC.

This clonotype has only a few counts. The chain uses TRBV4-2 and TRBJ2-5; 9 nucleotides align to TRBD2. The CDR3 is 19 residues long. CDR1 is LGHNA and CDR2 is YNFKEQ in the germline V gene. The junction had 16 bases not matched to a gene; V was cut back by 0 bases and J by 5 bases. The CDR3 protein is CASSQDQWVSGGPGETQYF. The CDR3 region has the DNA TGTGCCAGCAGCCAAGATCAATGGGTTAGCGGGGGCCCCGGGGAGACCCAGTACTTC.

In this sample, this clonotype turned up many times. The chain combines TRBV12-3 or TRBV12-4 with TRBJ1-5, with D possibly being TRBD1 (6 bases). The CDR3 covers 12 residues. The ends were cut back, 5 bases at V and 12 bases at J, with 14 bases in the middle. CDR3 region: CASSLPQGHQHF. The CDR3 region has the DNA TGTGCCAGCAGTCTCCCGCAGGGGCACCAGCATTTT.

This clonotype was found a few times. The gene calls are TRBV7-2 and TRBJ1-5, with D perhaps matching TRBD1 (5 bases). This CDR3 has 16 residues. Trimming removed 4 bases at V and 0 bases at J, with 13 bases between. Germline V gene data show CDR1 as SGHTA and CDR2 as FQGNSA. The CDR3 bases are TGTGCCAGCAGCTCGCAGGGAGGGCATAGCAATCAGCCCCAGCATTTT. It translates to CASSSQGGHSNQPQHF.

The V gene is TRBV2, the J gene TRBJ1-1; 8 bases are a match to TRBD1. Germline-derived CDR1 and CDR2 are SNHLY and FYNNEI. The CDR3 is 17 amino acids. The V and J ends lost 6 bases and 0 bases, in that order; junction bases with no gene match: 12. CDR3 region: CASRTGTGYIMNTEAFF. Here the CDR3 DNA reads TGTGCCAGCAGGACTGGGACAGGTTATATTATGAACACTGAAGCTTTCTTT.

This clonotype was detected a few times. The V gene is TRBV7-9, the J gene TRBJ1-4; D is unresolved. This CDR3 is built from 13 residues. The V gene lost 1 base and the J gene lost 7 bases, with 7 bases spanning the gap. Germline V lookup: CDR1 SEHNR, CDR2 FQNEAQ (reference sequence). The CDR3 protein is CASSLEPLEKLFF. CDR3 in DNA: TGTGCCAGCAGCTTAGAACCTCTTGAAAAACTGTTTTTT.

In its sample, this clonotype was seen once. The chain uses TRBV7-3 and TRBJ2-3; 9 nucleotides match TRBD2. Germline V CDR1 and CDR2: SGHTA, FQGTGA. This CDR3 is built from 15 residues. Trimming removed 5 bases from V and 2 bases from J; junction bases left unmatched: 5. The CDR3 sequence: CASSLSSGVTDTQYF. The DNA for the CDR3 is TGTGCCAGCAGCCTCTCTAGCGGGGTCACAGATACGCAGTATTTT.

This clonotype has just a few counts. CDR3 sequence: CASSLDSGQVTGELFF. The DNA of the CDR3 is TGTGCCAGCTCTCTCGATTCGGGACAGGTGACCGGGGAGCTGTTTTTT. The V gene is TRBV18, the J gene TRBJ2-2, with 8 bases aligning to TRBD1. Trimming removed 6 bases from V and 5 bases from J; junction bases left unmatched: 11. The CDR3 runs 16 residues. Germline V lookup: CDR1 KGHSH, CDR2 LQKENI.

This clonotype was picked up a small number of times. CDR3 loop: CASSLYGTTGYTF. The DNA of the CDR3 is TGTGCCAGCAGTTTATATGGGACAACTGGCTACACCTTC. The V and J genes are TRBV28 and TRBJ1-2, with D perhaps matching TRBD1 (6 bases). The CDR3 is 13 amino acids. Germline CDR1 and CDR2: MDHEN and SYDVKM. Trimming took off 1 base at V and 7 bases at J, with 10 bases between the two ends.

In this sample, this clonotype turned up once. Relative to the germline gene, one junction end is altered; a read error may explain this. V is TRBV20-1 and J is TRBJ2-1; 11 bases are shared with TRBD2. This CDR3 region has 13 residues. Germline CDR1 and CDR2: DFQATT and SNEGSKA (reference sequence). The CDR3 nucleotides are TGCAGTACTAGCGGGAGTAATAAAGAGACCCAGAACTTC. Protein sequence: CSTSGSNKETQNF.

This chain links TRBV3-1 with TRBJ1-3; D perhaps matches TRBD1 (5 bases). The V gene lost 4 bases and the J gene lost 1 base, with 23 bases spanning the gap. The CDR3 length is 19 residues. The germline gives CDR1 LGHDT, CDR2 YNNKEL (reference sequence). The CDR3 nucleotides are TGTGCCAGCAGCCGATCCGGGGGGGGGAGATCTACTTCTGGAAACACCATATATTTT. Translation gives CASSRSGGGRSTSGNTIYF.

This clonotype has just a few counts. The chain combines TRBV15 with TRBJ2-5; 12 bases agree with TRBD2. The DNA end is more similar to TRBJ2-1, so the J call may be wrong. The CDR3 is 16 amino acids. CDR1 is LNHNV and CDR2 is YYDKDF in the germline V gene (reference sequence). In DNA, the CDR3 is TGTGCCACCAGCAGAGGAAGGACTAGCGGGATCAATGAGCAGTTCTTC. Translation gives CATSRGRTSGINEQFF.

The chain has TRBV20-1 and TRBJ2-7; D tentatively fits TRBD1 or TRBD2 (5 bases each). Germline V gene lookup returns CDR1 DFQATT and CDR2 SNEGSKA (reference sequence). The ends were cut back, 3 bases at V and 6 bases at J, with 15 bases in the middle. CDR3 length equals 13 residues. This CDR3 reads CSASRDPGLEQYF. CDR3 bases: TGCAGTGCTAGCCGGGACCCGGGCCTCGAGCAGTACTTC.

This clonotype showed up many times. The rearrangement joins TRBV4-1 to TRBJ2-5; D is unresolved. Germline assignment: CDR1 MGHRA and CDR2 YSYEKL. V lost 1 base and J lost 1, with 4 bases in between. The CDR3 contains 13 residues. The CDR3, as DNA: TGCGCCAGCAGCCAAGTTGGCCAAGAGACCCAGTACTTC. This sequence encodes CASSQVGQETQYF.

The rearrangement links TRBV12-5 to TRBJ2-5, with no clear D. The CDR3 extends over 12 amino acids. Trimming removed 8 bases at V and 4 bases at J, with 11 bases between. Looked up from germline, CDR1 is LGHNT and CDR2 is FRNRAP. The CDR3 loop reads CASYSRGETQYF. DNA for the CDR3: TGTGCTAGTTACAGCAGAGGAGAGACCCAGTACTTC.

This clonotype was observed a handful of times. The chain links TRBV27 to TRBJ2-7; D is tentatively TRBD1 or TRBD2 (7 bases each). This CDR3 is built from 14 residues. Germline V gene sequence: CDR1 MNHEY, CDR2 SMNVEV (reference sequence). V lost 5 bases and J lost 3, with 14 bases in between. The CDR3 DNA sequence: TGTGCCAGCAGTCCCAGGGGGGGAGTCTACGAGCAGTACTTC. Its translation: CASSPRGGVYEQYF.

This clonotype was seen a handful of times. The chain is built from TRBV7-3 and TRBJ2-5, with TRBD1 as a possible D gene (5 bases). The V gene's germline CDR1 is SGHTA and CDR2 FQGTGA. Trimming took off 0 bases at V and 3 bases at J, with 5 bases between the two ends. The CDR3 has 13 amino acids. CDR3 sequence (DNA): TGTGCCAGCAGCTTAACGGACAAAGAGACCCAGTACTTC. Translation gives CASSLTDKETQYF.

This clonotype showed up many times. At one end the junction does not follow the germline gene, possibly because of a read error. V usage is TRBV12-3 or TRBV12-4 and J usage is TRBJ1-2; 7 positions match TRBD1. The CDR3 runs to 13 residues. CDR3 protein: CASSLGTGDGYTF. In DNA form, the CDR3 reads TGTGCCAGCAGCTTAGGTACAGGGGATGGCTACACCTTC.

The chain recombines TRBV12-3 or TRBV12-4 with TRBJ2-1; 8 bases match TRBD2. V trimming: 3 bases; J trimming: 0 bases; junction bases outside the gene matches: 13. The CDR3 has 19 residues. Here the CDR3 DNA reads TGTGCCAGCAGTTTGGTAGCGGGGAATTTCCGAAGCTCCTACAATGAGCAGTTCTTC. Encoded protein: CASSLVAGNFRSSYNEQFF.

In its sample, this clonotype was seen once. V gene TRBV4-1 combines with J gene TRBJ2-7; D call uncertain. Trimming removed 1 base from V and 4 bases from J, with 17 bases in between. This CDR3 contains 16 residues. Germline V gene data show CDR1 as MGHRA and CDR2 as YSYEKL. The CDR3 DNA is TGCGCCAGCAGCCAAGGAGTGGGGTACACCAGTTACGAGCAGTACTTC. Translated: CASSQGVGYTSYEQYF.